Listed below are T cell receptor beta chains from one sample, sequenced in a study of CD8+ T cells in alopecia areata. Some clones are missing from TCRdb's copy, which holds only in-frame ones; the method was immunoSEQ multiplex PCR. The sample lists roughly 120,000 clones, roughly 50% occurring once. Sequencing used CD8+ T cells sorted from blood, obtained at week 24, from a patient treated with tofacitinib. The receptors were gathered from a human donor with alopecia areata. CDR3s include the opening cysteine and the closing phenylalanine or tryptophan. Each record gives: V gene, J gene, CDR3 length, CDR3 protein.

V: TRBV9
J: TRBJ1-5
length: 13
CDR3: CASSIGQNQPQHF

V: TRBV27
J: TRBJ1-4
length: 14
CDR3: CASTDDRTNEKLFF

V: TRBV9
J: TRBJ1-1
length: 16
CDR3: CASSVLRDTMNTEAFF

V: TRBV27
J: TRBJ1-5
length: 13
CDR3: CASSLDGDQPQHF

V: TRBV7-2
J: TRBJ2-1
length: 16
CDR3: CASSKGTSRLNNEQFF

V: TRBV7-9
J: TRBJ2-7
length: 15
CDR3: CASSLASGVVVEQYF

V: TRBV5-6
J: TRBJ2-7
length: 14
CDR3: CASSIDTSSYEQYF

V: TRBV6-5
J: TRBJ2-5
length: 15
CDR3: CASSYSKGARETQYF

V: TRBV27
J: TRBJ1-6
length: 14
CDR3: CASSTRQGSSPLHF

V: TRBV29-1
J: TRBJ1-2
length: 12
CDR3: CSVDSGDYGYTF

V: TRBV11-2
J: TRBJ2-1
length: 13
CDR3: CASSLPRVGEQFF

V: TRBV5-1
J: TRBJ2-7
length: 13
CDR3: CASSNPDAYEQYF

V: TRBV6-1
J: TRBJ2-3
length: 15
CDR3: CASSDLAGGPDTQYF

V: TRBV18
J: TRBJ2-7
length: 15
CDR3: CASSPADRSSYEQYF

V: TRBV29-1
J: TRBJ1-2
length: 12
CDR3: CSRAGSNYGYTF

V: TRBV5-1
J: TRBJ2-7
length: 13
CDR3: CASSFEIPYEQYF

V: TRBV6-5
J: TRBJ1-5
length: 15
CDR3: CASSPGGGGNQPQHF

V: TRBV6-1
J: TRBJ1-1
length: 15
CDR3: CASSEEEGAGTEAFF

V: TRBV7-3
J: TRBJ2-1
length: 13
CDR3: CASSSGLGDEQFF

V: TRBV23-1
J: TRBJ1-2
length: 18
CDR3: CASRRTGTGSPGVYGYTF

V: TRBV5-1
J: TRBJ2-7
length: 13
CDR3: CASSSPDRYEQYF

V: TRBV6-5
J: TRBJ1-5
length: 15
CDR3: CASSHGTGVNQPQHF

V: TRBV15
J: TRBJ2-1
length: 15
CDR3: CATSPRGEAYNEQFF

V: TRBV13
J: TRBJ2-7
length: 13
CDR3: CASSLGTLLEQYF

V: TRBV27
J: TRBJ2-3
length: 16
CDR3: CASSLTRHRWADTQYF

V: TRBV7-4
J: TRBJ2-3
length: 12
CDR3: CASSLGTSTQYF

V: TRBV13
J: TRBJ2-5
length: 16
CDR3: CASSFRLAGDQETQYF

V: TRBV5-1
J: TRBJ2-3
length: 15
CDR3: CASSLAVGNTDTQYF

V: TRBV7-6
J: TRBJ2-2
length: 16
CDR3: CASSSTDGANTGELFF

V: TRBV29-1
J: TRBJ2-3
length: 15
CDR3: CSVVGGLYPTDTQYF

V: TRBV11-2
J: TRBJ1-6
length: 13
CDR3: CASSLESGSPLHF

V: TRBV4-1
J: TRBJ2-4
length: 18
CDR3: CASSQDIVEGLAKNIQYF

V: TRBV29-1
J: TRBJ2-1
length: 11
CDR3: CSPYSGTEQFF

V: TRBV7-8
J: TRBJ2-7
length: 13
CDR3: CASRPTSGYEQYF

V: TRBV27
J: TRBJ2-3
length: 14
CDR3: CASSLVGSTDTQYF

V: TRBV29-1
J: TRBJ1-2
length: 11
CDR3: CSVRGAYGYTF

V: TRBV7-9
J: TRBJ2-5
length: 17
CDR3: CASTYGAGGPEGETQYF

V: TRBV5-6
J: TRBJ1-1
length: 15
CDR3: CASSLAGTGGAEAFF

V: TRBV11-2
J: TRBJ1-1
length: 13
CDR3: CATGWRLGTEAFF

V: TRBV7-9
J: TRBJ1-2
length: 13
CDR3: CASSLVPGDGYTF